This T cell receptor (beta chain) was found in a study of high-grade serous ovarian cancer treatment subgroups. Whole-study results and caveats: Tumors within one patient showed repertoire similarity of 0.11 to 0.79.

TCRdb's copy holds only in-frame clones and misses some; the assay was immunoSEQ multiplex PCR. Of about 36,000 clones listed, 79% were seen once; the top ten hold roughly 3%. Worth noting for this clone: Its antigen is not known.

Tumor samples were obtained before definitive surgery or chemotherapy. This clonotype originated in a human donor with high-grade serous ovarian cancer. Sequencing was performed on tumor tissue.

The CDR3 nucleotides are TGTGCCAGCACCTACATGGGGACAGGGTACGAGCAGTACTTC. Translating it yields CASTYMGTGYEQYF. The chain is built from TRBV7-2 and TRBJ2-7; TRBD1 aligns across 9 bases. V dropped 7 bases and J dropped 4; count of bases not matched to a gene: 8. Per germline, CDR1 SGHTA and CDR2 FQGNSA. The CDR3 covers 14 residues.